Listed here are 14 T cell receptor beta chains from one sample, sequenced in a study of OX40 agonist ivuxolimab in advanced cancers. This table comes from immunoSEQ multiplex PCR, and its TCRdb copy is limited to in-frame clones, with some not included. The sample consists of tens of thousands of clones, less than 90% of them appearing once. The sample was CD4+ or CD8+ T cells sorted from blood, taken in a trial of the OX40 agonist ivuxolimab. All receptors derive from an adult with an advanced solid tumor such as melanoma, head and neck, liver or kidney cancer.

The chain employs TRBV30 and TRBJ1-2, with D possibly being TRBD1 (6 bases). The V gene's germline CDR1 is GTSNPN and CDR2 SVGIG (reference sequence). The V end was cut by 0 bases, the J end by 3 bases, with 8 bases between. CDR3 size: 13 residues. The CDR3 DNA reads TGTGCCTGGAGTGTAAGGGGGGACTATGGCTACACCTTC. Translated, it gives CAWSVRGDYGYTF.

V is TRBV6-6 and J is TRBJ2-2, with 11 bases fitting TRBD1. V was pared by 4 bases and J by 5 bases, with 6 bases of the junction left unmatched. This CDR3 has 16 amino acids. In germline, CDR1 is MNHNY, CDR2 SVGAGI (reference sequence). The CDR3 DNA reads TGTGCCAGCAGTTCCCGGGACAGGGGGGCAACCGGGGAGCTGTTTTTT. Translation gives CASSSRDRGATGELFF.

The CDR3 protein is CASGTNNSPLHF. The CDR3 DNA reads as TGTGCCAGCGGGACAAATAATTCACCCCTCCACTTT. The rearrangement uses TRBV7-2 and TRBJ1-6, with D tentatively TRBD1 (6 bases). The ends were cut back, 8 bases at V and 5 bases at J, with 7 bases in the middle. This CDR3 has 12 residues. The germline V gene has CDR1 SGHTA and CDR2 FQGNSA.

This clone has more than one count but fewer than ten. This rearrangement joins TRBV7-9 to TRBJ1-2; possibly TRBD1 for D (5 bases). This CDR3 comprises 13 residues. Trimming shortened V by 10 bases and J by 3 bases, and 15 bases separated the two germline ends. CDR1 and CDR2 from the germline V gene are SEHNR and FQNEAQ (reference sequence). For the CDR3, the DNA is TGTGCCACCAGGAGGGGCAGGGACTATGGCTACACCTTC. Translation: CATRRGRDYGYTF.

The V gene is TRBV4-2, the J gene TRBJ1-1, with D unresolved. This CDR3 is built from 14 residues. Looked up from germline, CDR1 is LGHNA and CDR2 is YNFKEQ. V lost 4 bases, J lost 5 bases, and 14 bases lay in between. The CDR3 sequence: CASSLQVGGTEAFF. CDR3 coding DNA: TGTGCCAGCAGCCTACAAGTTGGAGGTACTGAAGCTTTCTTT.

V gene TRBV29-1 combines with J gene TRBJ1-3, with D uncertain. The CDR3 consists of 12 residues. Trimming pared 5 bases from V and 2 bases from J, leaving 7 bases between. CDR1 SQVTM and CDR2 ANQGSEA come from the germline V gene. The CDR3 nucleotides are TGCAGCGTTAAGGTGGCTGGAAACACCATATATTTT. It encodes CSVKVAGNTIYF.

The chain joins TRBV9 to TRBJ2-1, with TRBD2 matching 14 bases. Germline values: CDR1 SGDLS, CDR2 YYNGEE. The CDR3 loop spans 17 amino acids. Trimming took 4 bases from V and 7 from J; bases not matched to a gene: 10. The CDR3: CASSFLSWTSGRNEQFF. DNA for the CDR3: TGTGCCAGCAGCTTTCTTTCCTGGACTAGCGGGAGGAATGAGCAGTTCTTC.

J is TRBJ2-1 and V is TRBV5-6; D may correspond to TRBD1 or TRBD2 (7 bases each). The CDR3 consists of 14 residues. Germline V CDR1 and CDR2: SGHDT, YYEEEE. Trimming removed 2 bases from V and 9 bases from J, with 15 bases in between. The CDR3 here is CASSLREGAVEQFF. The CDR3 nucleotides read TGTGCCAGCAGCTTAAGGGAGGGGGCGGTTGAGCAGTTCTTC. The variable domain in full, with the rest retrieved from reference TRBV5-6 and TRBJ2-1, is DAGVTQSPTHLIKTRGQQVTLRCSPKSGHDTVSWYQQALGQGPQFIFQYYEEEERQRGNFPDRFSGHQFPNYSSELNVNALLLGDSALYLCASSLREGAVEQFFGPGTRLTVL.

This chain connects TRBV5-4 to TRBJ2-5, with D possibly being TRBD1 or TRBD2 (7 bases each). V was clipped by 3 bases and J by 7 bases, with 25 bases between them. The CDR3 is made up of 17 amino acids. Germline loops: CDR1 SGHNT, CDR2 YYREEE (reference sequence). Here the CDR3 reads CASSSATGDREGRTQYF. The CDR3 DNA reads as TGTGCCAGCAGCTCCGCAACCGGAGACAGGGAGGGAAGGACCCAGTACTTC.

This clone was detected only once. The chain has TRBV5-1 and TRBJ1-1; D unclear. Germline CDR1 SGHRS, CDR2 YFSETQ. Trimming took off 5 bases at V and 2 bases at J, with 7 bases between the two ends. The CDR3 is made up of 12 amino acids. The CDR3 here is CASRISNTEAFF. CDR3 DNA: TGCGCCAGCAGAATTAGTAACACTGAAGCTTTCTTT.

This chain uses TRBV7-6 with TRBJ2-1; 10 bases are shared with TRBD2. V dropped 1 base and J dropped 9; count of bases not matched to a gene: 18. The CDR3 length is 19 residues. The V gene's germline CDR1 is SGHVS and CDR2 FNYEAQ. DNA of the CDR3: TGTGCCAGCAGCTTAGTTCTCGCTAGCGGGGGCCCTGGGAGGGGTGAGCAGTTCTTC. This codes for CASSLVLASGGPGRGEQFF.

This clone was detected only a few times. The chain employs TRBV2 and TRBJ1-1; weak D call: TRBD1 (6 bases). The CDR3 is 14 residues long. Deletions cut 6 bases from V and 4 bases from J, with 15 bases between. Germline values: CDR1 SNHLY, CDR2 FYNNEI. CDR3 region: CASSAQYRVTEAFF. The CDR3 coding sequence is TGTGCCAGCAGCGCCCAATACAGGGTCACTGAAGCTTTCTTT.

This clone was detected once. This chain joins TRBV12-5 and TRBJ2-1; D remains unclear. The germline V and J ends were trimmed by 4 bases and 4 bases, with 14 bases remaining between them. The length of the CDR3 is 15 residues. Per the germline V gene, CDR1 is LGHNT and CDR2 is FRNRAP. CDR3: CASGSTNLGYNEQFF. The CDR3 coding sequence is TGTGCTAGTGGTTCGACCAATCTAGGGTACAATGAGCAGTTCTTC.

This clone came up once. The V gene is TRBV9, the J gene TRBJ2-2; 15 bases map to TRBD2. V lost 3 bases and J lost 3; bases outside the gene matches: 6. Germline assignment: CDR1 SGDLS and CDR2 YYNGEE. The CDR3 has 18 residues. The CDR3 bases are TGTGCCAGCAGCGATGGACTAGCGGGGGGGCCGGACACCGGGGAGCTGTTTTTT. The encoded protein is CASSDGLAGGPDTGELFF. The full variable domain, in which reference TRBV9 and TRBJ2-2 provide the parts outside the CDR3, is DSGVTQTPKHLITATGQRVTLRCSPRSGDLSVYWYQQSLDQGLQFLIQYYNGEERAKGNILERFSAQQFPDLHSELNLSSLELGDSALYFCASSDGLAGGPDTGELFFGEGSRLTVL.